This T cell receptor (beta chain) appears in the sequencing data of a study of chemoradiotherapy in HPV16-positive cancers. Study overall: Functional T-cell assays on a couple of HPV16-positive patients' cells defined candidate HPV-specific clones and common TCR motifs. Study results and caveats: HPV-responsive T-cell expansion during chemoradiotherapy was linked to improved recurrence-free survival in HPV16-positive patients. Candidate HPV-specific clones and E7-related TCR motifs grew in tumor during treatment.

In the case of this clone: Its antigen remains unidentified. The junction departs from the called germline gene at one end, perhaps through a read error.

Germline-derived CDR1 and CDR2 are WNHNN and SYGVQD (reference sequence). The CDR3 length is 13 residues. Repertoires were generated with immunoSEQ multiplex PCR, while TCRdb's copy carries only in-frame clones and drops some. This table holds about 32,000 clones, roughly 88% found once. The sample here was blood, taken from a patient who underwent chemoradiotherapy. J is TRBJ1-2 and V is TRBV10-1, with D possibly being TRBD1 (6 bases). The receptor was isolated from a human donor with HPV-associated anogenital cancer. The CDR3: CASSDRTAYRYTF. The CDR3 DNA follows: TGCGCCAGCAGTGACCGGACAGCCTATCGCTACACCTTC.